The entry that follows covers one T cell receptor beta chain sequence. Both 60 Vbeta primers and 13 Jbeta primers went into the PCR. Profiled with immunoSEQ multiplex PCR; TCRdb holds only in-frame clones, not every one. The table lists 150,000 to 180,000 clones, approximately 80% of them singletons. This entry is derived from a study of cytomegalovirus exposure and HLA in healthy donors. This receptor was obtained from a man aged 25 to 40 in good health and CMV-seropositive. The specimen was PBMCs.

The CDR3 bases are TGTGCCAGCAGCCAAGACCCAGGGGGCCGAAGAAGCACAGATACGCAGTATTTT. Amino acid sequence: CASSQDPGGRRSTDTQYF. The V call is TRBV4-2, the J call TRBJ2-3; 8 nucleotides line up with TRBD1. The CDR3 totals 18 residues. V lost 0 bases, J lost 0 bases, and 8 bases stayed unmatched. Per germline, CDR1 LGHNA and CDR2 YNFKEQ.